The next 2 T cell receptor beta chains were all read from a single sample in a study of T cell responses to AZD1222 COVID-19 vaccine. Libraries were prepared by immunoSEQ multiplex PCR; TCRdb keeps only in-frame clonotypes and omits some of them. This table has approximately 190,000 clones, roughly 88% appearing once. The source was peripheral blood, collected on day 0 of AZD1222 vaccination. Receptors originate from an adult in good health.

This chain links TRBV18 with TRBJ1-5; D not certain. The CDR3 consists of 14 residues. Trimming took off 3 bases at V and 0 bases at J, with 6 bases between the two ends. Germline lookup yields CDR1 KGHSH and CDR2 LQKENI. The CDR3 DNA follows: TGTGCCAGCTCACCGGATGATAGCAATCAGCCCCAGCATTTT. Translation: CASSPDDSNQPQHF.

V is TRBV12-5 and J is TRBJ2-5; perhaps TRBD2 as D (6 bases). Between the trimmed V and J ends, which lost 5 bases and 7 bases, there was a span of 26 bases. This CDR3 is built from 17 residues. Per germline, CDR1 LGHNT and CDR2 FRNRAP. For the CDR3, the DNA is TGTGCTAGTGGTCCCCCTCTCACTAGCCAGCAGTGGTTGACCCAGTACTTC. It specifies CASGPPLTSQQWLTQYF.